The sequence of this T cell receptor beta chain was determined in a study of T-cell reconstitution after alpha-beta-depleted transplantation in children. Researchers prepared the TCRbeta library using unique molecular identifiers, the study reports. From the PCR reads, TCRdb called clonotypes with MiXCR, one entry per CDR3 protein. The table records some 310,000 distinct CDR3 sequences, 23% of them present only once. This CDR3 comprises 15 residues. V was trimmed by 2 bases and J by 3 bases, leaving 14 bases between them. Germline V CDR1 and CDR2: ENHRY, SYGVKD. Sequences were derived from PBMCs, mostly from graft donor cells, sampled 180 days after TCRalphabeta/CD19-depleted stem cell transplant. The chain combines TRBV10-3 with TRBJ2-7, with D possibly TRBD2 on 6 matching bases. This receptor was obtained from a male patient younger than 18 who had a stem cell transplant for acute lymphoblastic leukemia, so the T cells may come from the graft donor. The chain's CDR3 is CAISEGTAGLYEQYF. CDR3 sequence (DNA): TGTGCCATCAGTGAGGGGACTGCAGGCCTCTACGAGCAGTACTTC.